Below, 14 T cell receptor beta chains from the same sample are listed, as sequenced in a study of cytomegalovirus exposure and HLA in healthy donors. The PCR was carried out with 60 Vbeta primers and 13 Jbeta primers. Sequencing used immunoSEQ multiplex PCR; TCRdb keeps in-frame clones, though not all of them. The table counts under 150,000 clones; roughly 2% lies in the top ten. The sample was PBMCs. The receptors were sampled from a woman aged 55-70 years in good health and CMV-seronegative.

The chain links TRBV5-1 to TRBJ2-2, with D tentatively TRBD1 (6 bases). Germline V CDR1 and CDR2: SGHRS, YFSETQ. Trimming took 2 bases from V and 4 from J, leaving 9 bases between them. There are 14 residues in the CDR3. CDR3 DNA sequence: TGCGCCAGCAGCTTAACAGGGACCACCGGGGAGCTGTTTTTT. This encodes CASSLTGTTGELFF.

The chain has TRBV12-5 and TRBJ2-3, with 7 nucleotides matching TRBD2. The CDR3 is made up of 14 amino acids. The junction had 6 bases not matched to a gene; V was cut back by 5 bases and J by 4 bases. CDR1 LGHNT and CDR2 FRNRAP come from the germline V gene. The CDR3: CASGHGGFADTQYF. CDR3 DNA: TGTGCTAGTGGTCACGGGGGGTTCGCAGATACGCAGTATTTT.

This chain joins TRBV6-5 and TRBJ2-1; TRBD1 matches 9 bases. The CDR3 runs to 15 residues. Germline CDR1 reads MNHEY; CDR2 reads SVGAGI. Unmatched junction bases numbered 5, after V lost 6 bases and J lost 2 bases. The CDR3 sequence: CASRPQGATYNEQFF. The CDR3 region has the DNA TGTGCCAGCAGGCCACAGGGGGCCACCTACAATGAGCAGTTCTTC.

Here the CDR3 reads CASGVDKSTDTQYF. For the CDR3, the DNA is TGTGCCAGCGGAGTGGACAAAAGCACAGATACGCAGTATTTT. The chain uses TRBV2 and TRBJ2-3; D perhaps matches TRBD1 (5 bases). Germline loops: CDR1 SNHLY, CDR2 FYNNEI. The germline V and J ends were trimmed by 8 bases and 0 bases, with 12 bases remaining between them. There are 14 residues in the CDR3.

The chain links TRBV7-8 to TRBJ1-1, with no clear D. Germline V CDR1 and CDR2: SGHVS, FQNEAQ. Trimming took 1 base from V and 12 from J, leaving 15 bases between them. The CDR3 is made up of 13 amino acids. DNA for the CDR3: TGTGCCAGCAGCTTAGATAGGGAGGGTGGGTCTTTCTTT. It is translated as CASSLDREGGSFF.

The chain uses TRBV4-2 and TRBJ2-5; possibly TRBD1 for D (6 bases). Germline V gene lookup returns CDR1 LGHNA and CDR2 YNFKEQ. V was cut by 2 bases and J by 1 base, with 11 bases left in between. The CDR3 runs 15 residues. CDR3 bases: TGTGCCAGCAGCCAAAGTTACAGGGCCCAAGAGACCCAGTACTTC. It translates to CASSQSYRAQETQYF.

CDR3 DNA sequence: TGCGCCAGCAAGACAGGGTCCACAGATACGCAGTATTTT. The encoded protein is CASKTGSTDTQYF. This chain connects TRBV5-1 to TRBJ2-3, with TRBD1 matching 7 bases. Losses at the gene ends were 6 bases for V and 2 bases for J; bases not matched to a gene: 3. The germline V gene encodes CDR1 SGHRS and CDR2 YFSETQ. CDR3 size: 13 residues. Based on the CDR3 plus reference TRBV5-1 and TRBJ2-3, the full variable domain is KAGVTQTPRYLIKTRGQQVTLSCSPISGHRSVSWYQQTPGQGLQFLFEYFSETQRNKGNFPGRFSGRQFSNSRSEMNVSTLELGDSALYLCASKTGSTDTQYFGPGTRLTVL.

This rearrangement joins TRBV4-1 to TRBJ1-1; possible D gene TRBD1, 5 bases. CDR3 length equals 15 residues. Germline assignment: CDR1 MGHRA and CDR2 YSYEKL. Trimming removed 1 base from V and 5 bases from J, with 14 bases in between. The CDR3: CASSQVPGSGTEAFF. The CDR3 coding sequence is TGCGCCAGCAGCCAAGTCCCCGGGTCAGGGACTGAAGCTTTCTTT.

V usage is TRBV6-4 and J usage is TRBJ1-4; D is unresolved. This CDR3 has 12 residues. The ends were cut back, 0 bases at V and 11 bases at J, with 7 bases in the middle. Germline loops: CDR1 MRHNA, CDR2 SNTAGT. CDR3 bases: TGTGCCAGCAGTGACTCGACTGGTAAACTGTTTTTT. The encoded protein is CASSDSTGKLFF.

The rearrangement joins TRBV15 to TRBJ1-4; the match to TRBD1 covers 8 bases. CDR1 and CDR2 from the germline V gene are LNHNV and YYDKDF (reference sequence). This CDR3 is 15 amino acids long. J was trimmed by 6 bases and V by 5 bases; bases with no gene match: 8. The chain's CDR3 is CATSSRGRSDEKLFF. DNA for the CDR3: TGTGCCACCAGCTCCAGGGGGCGCTCAGATGAAAAACTGTTTTTT.

The rearrangement links TRBV28 to TRBJ2-7, with a possible D match to TRBD1 (6 bases). Trimming stripped 1 base from V and 7 bases from J, with 26 bases between. The CDR3 contains 18 residues. Germline CDR1 is MDHEN and CDR2 is SYDVKM. CDR3 residues: CASSLFRLGAPSLREQYF. The CDR3 DNA follows: TGTGCCAGCAGTTTATTTCGCTTGGGGGCCCCCTCCCTACGAGAGCAGTACTTC.

The chain recombines TRBV19 with TRBJ2-7; 8 bases map to TRBD1. Germline CDR1 LNHDA, CDR2 SQIVND (reference sequence). CDR3 length equals 14 residues. V gave up 6 bases and J gave up 2 bases; unmatched junction bases: 6. This CDR3 is CASRTGQGTYEQYF. The CDR3, as DNA: TGTGCCAGTAGAACAGGACAGGGCACCTACGAGCAGTACTTC.

The rearrangement links TRBV19 to TRBJ2-4; 7 nucleotides agree with TRBD2. Germline V CDR1 and CDR2: LNHDA, SQIVND (reference sequence). The CDR3 is 14 amino acids. Unmatched junction bases numbered 6, after V lost 8 bases and J lost 2 bases. The CDR3 here is CASATGGTKNIQYF. The CDR3 DNA follows: TGTGCCAGTGCAACGGGGGGAACCAAAAACATTCAGTACTTC.

The V and J genes are TRBV5-1 and TRBJ1-1; D call uncertain. Germline values: CDR1 SGHRS, CDR2 YFSETQ. This CDR3 spans 13 amino acids. With 1 base removed from V and 1 base from J, the gap between germline ends came to 5 bases. CDR3 amino acids: CASSLMANTEAFF. The CDR3 DNA reads as TGCGCCAGCAGCTTGATGGCGAACACTGAAGCTTTCTTT.